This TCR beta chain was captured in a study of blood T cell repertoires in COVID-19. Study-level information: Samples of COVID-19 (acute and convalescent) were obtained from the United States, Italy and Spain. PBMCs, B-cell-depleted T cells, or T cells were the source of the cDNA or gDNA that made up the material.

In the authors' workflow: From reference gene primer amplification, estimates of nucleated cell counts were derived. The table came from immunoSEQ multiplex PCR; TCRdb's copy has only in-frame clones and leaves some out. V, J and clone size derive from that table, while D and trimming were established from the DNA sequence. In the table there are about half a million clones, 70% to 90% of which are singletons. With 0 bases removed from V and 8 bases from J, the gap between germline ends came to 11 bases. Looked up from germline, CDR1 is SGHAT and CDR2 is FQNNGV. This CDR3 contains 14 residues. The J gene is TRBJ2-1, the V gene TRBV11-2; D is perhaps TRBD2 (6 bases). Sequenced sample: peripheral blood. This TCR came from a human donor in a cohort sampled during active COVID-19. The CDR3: CASSLEGGTDEQFF. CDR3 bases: TGTGCCAGCAGCTTAGAGGGGGGAACCGATGAGCAGTTCTTC.